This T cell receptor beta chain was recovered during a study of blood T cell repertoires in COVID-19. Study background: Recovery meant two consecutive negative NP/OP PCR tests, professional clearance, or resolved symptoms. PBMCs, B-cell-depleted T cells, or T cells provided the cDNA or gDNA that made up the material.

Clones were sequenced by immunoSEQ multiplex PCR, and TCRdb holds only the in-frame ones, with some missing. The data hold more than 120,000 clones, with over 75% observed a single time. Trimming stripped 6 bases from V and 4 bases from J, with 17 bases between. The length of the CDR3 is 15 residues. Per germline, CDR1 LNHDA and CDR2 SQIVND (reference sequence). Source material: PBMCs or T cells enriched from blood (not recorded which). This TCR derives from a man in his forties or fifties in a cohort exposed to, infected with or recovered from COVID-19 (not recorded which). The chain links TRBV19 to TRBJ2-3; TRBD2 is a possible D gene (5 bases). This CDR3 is CASSLTRRRPDTQYF. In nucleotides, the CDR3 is TGTGCCAGTAGCCTTACTAGGCGTCGTCCAGATACGCAGTATTTT.